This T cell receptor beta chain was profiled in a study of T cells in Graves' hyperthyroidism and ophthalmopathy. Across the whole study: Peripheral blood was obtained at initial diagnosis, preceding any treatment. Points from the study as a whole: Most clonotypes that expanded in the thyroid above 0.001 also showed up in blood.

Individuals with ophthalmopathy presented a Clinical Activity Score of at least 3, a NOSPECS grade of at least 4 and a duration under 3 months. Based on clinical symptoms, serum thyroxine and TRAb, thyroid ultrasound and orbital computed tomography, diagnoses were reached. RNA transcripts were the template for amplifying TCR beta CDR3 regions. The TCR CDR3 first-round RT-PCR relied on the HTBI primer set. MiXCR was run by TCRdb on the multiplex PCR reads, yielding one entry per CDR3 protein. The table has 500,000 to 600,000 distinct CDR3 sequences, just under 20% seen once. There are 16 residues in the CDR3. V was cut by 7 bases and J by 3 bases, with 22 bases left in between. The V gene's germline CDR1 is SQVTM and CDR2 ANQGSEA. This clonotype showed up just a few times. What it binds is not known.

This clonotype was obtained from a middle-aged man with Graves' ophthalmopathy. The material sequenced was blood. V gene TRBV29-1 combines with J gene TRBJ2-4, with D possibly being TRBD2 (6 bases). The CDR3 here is CSASGLTLGGKNIQYF. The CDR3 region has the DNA TGCAGCGCGTCGGGGTTGACGTTGGGGGGCAAAAACATTCAGTACTTC.